This TCR beta chain derives from a study of blood T cell repertoires in COVID-19. TCRdb keeps only in-frame clones here, not all; method: immunoSEQ multiplex PCR. Of about 190,000 clones listed, approximately 85% were seen once; the top ten hold 5% to 6.5%. The germline V and J ends were trimmed by 3 bases and 0 bases, with 9 bases remaining between them. There are 15 residues in the CDR3. Germline V lookup: CDR1 LGHNA, CDR2 YNFKEQ. The rearrangement uses TRBV4-2 and TRBJ2-1; no firm D call. Sequenced input: peripheral blood. The sequence was obtained from a woman in her sixties or seventies with active or convalescent COVID-19. CDR3 bases: TGTGCCAGCAGCCATGGGCAGAGCTCCTACAATGAGCAGTTCTTC. Translated, it gives CASSHGQSSYNEQFF.